The clone carrying this T cell receptor beta chain has ten or more counts. CDR1 and CDR2 (germline): LNHDA, SQIVND (reference sequence). After removal of 4 bases from V and 3 bases from J, the junction contained 1 base not matched to a gene. The CDR3 contains 13 residues. Time point here: sample taken at primary tumor resection. Researchers sequenced whole RNA taken from tumor, nontumor lung or frozen PBMC without sorting. TCRdb fed the 5' RACE reads into MiXCR, producing one record per CDR3 protein. The data show 20,000 to 25,000 distinct CDR3 sequences, 3.5% to 5% seen once. This sample was included in a study of spatial heterogeneity in lung cancer. Study in general: There were consistently more beta-chain sequences detected than alpha-chain sequences.

The material was PBMCs, obtained at surgery. The J gene is TRBJ1-1, the V gene TRBV19; 8 nucleotides agree with TRBD1. The receptor comes from a male donor with early-stage non-small cell lung cancer. In DNA, the CDR3 is TGTGCCAGTAGTACAGGGGGCGACACTGAAGCTTTCTTT. Its translation is CASSTGGDTEAFF.